A single sample gave rise to the 3 T cell receptor beta chains below, sequenced in a study of lymphopenia after photon versus proton radiotherapy. The data were produced by immunoSEQ multiplex PCR, yet TCRdb's version contains in-frame clones alone and is incomplete. The sample consists of about 50,000 clones, more than 90% of them appearing once. The sample was peripheral blood, taken from a patient treated with photon-based radiotherapy. These receptor sequences come from a middle-aged woman with cholangiocarcinoma.

The chain couples TRBV2 to TRBJ2-3; D possibly corresponds to TRBD2 (6 bases). The CDR3 is 15 amino acids. Trimming left V 8 bases short and J 2 bases short, with 17 bases between. Germline lookup yields CDR1 SNHLY and CDR2 FYNNEI. The CDR3 region has the DNA TGTGCCAGCGCACCACCTAGCGCGGCCACAGATACGCAGTATTTT. It yields the protein CASAPPSAATDTQYF.

This rearrangement joins TRBV2 to TRBJ2-1, with D unresolved. Trimming removed 9 bases from V and 7 bases from J, with 16 bases in between. The germline V gene encodes CDR1 SNHLY and CDR2 FYNNEI. The CDR3 is 13 residues long. The CDR3 loop is CARKMGFGNEQFF. As DNA, the CDR3 is TGTGCCAGGAAGATGGGGTTTGGGAATGAGCAGTTCTTC.

This rearrangement joins TRBV19 to TRBJ1-1, with D uncertain. V lost 2 bases, J lost 0 bases, and 4 bases lay in between. The CDR3 covers 13 residues. In germline, CDR1 is LNHDA, CDR2 SQIVND (reference sequence). The CDR3 DNA sequence: TGTGCCAGTAGTATACCCTTGAACACTGAAGCTTTCTTT. The encoded protein is CASSIPLNTEAFF.